The clone carrying this T cell receptor beta chain was counted once. Its antigen is as yet unknown. V was shortened by 2 bases and J by 3 bases, with 8 bases between the two germline ends. CDR1 and CDR2 (germline): MGHRA, YSYEKL. The CDR3 sequence is 13 residues long. Libraries were prepared by immunoSEQ multiplex PCR; TCRdb keeps only in-frame clonotypes and omits some of them. Of more than 150,000 clones listed, around 93% were seen once; the top ten hold about 9%. The entry originates in a study of T cell responses to AZD1222 COVID-19 vaccine. Study-wide points: The donors showed a predominance of white British ancestry and of females, with possible underestimation of clonal diversity. Spike-wide vaccine-associated CD4 TCRs dominated at 160-218 and 743-854. The study sampled repertoires only after the peak T cell response. It was only 6 or 7 AZD1222 recipients who were seropositive at baseline.

The V and J genes are TRBV4-1 and TRBJ2-7, with D unclear. This TCR was recovered from an adult in good health. The sample in question was peripheral blood, obtained on day 0 of AZD1222 vaccination. The CDR3 DNA reads as TGCGCCAGCAGCCAAATCCTAGACTACGAGCAGTACTTC. This codes for CASSQILDYEQYF.